A single sample gave rise to the 21 T cell receptor beta chains below, sequenced in a study of OX40 agonist ivuxolimab in advanced cancers. Clones were read by immunoSEQ multiplex PCR, and TCRdb kept only the in-frame ones, dropping some. The sample has 75,000 to 100,000 clones; 91% are singletons. The specimen comprised CD4+ or CD8+ T cells sorted from blood, sampled in a trial of the OX40 agonist ivuxolimab. Every receptor here comes from an adult with an advanced solid tumor such as melanoma, head and neck, liver or kidney cancer.

The V call is TRBV5-6, the J call TRBJ1-5; a possible D gene is TRBD1 (5 bases). CDR3 size: 13 residues. Germline V lookup: CDR1 SGHDT, CDR2 YYEEEE. Trimming stripped 3 bases from V and 8 bases from J, with 12 bases between. The CDR3 DNA sequence: TGTGCCAGCAGCTGGGGGGAAGGGGAGCCCCAGCATTTT. Translation gives CASSWGEGEPQHF.

J is TRBJ1-3 and V is TRBV6-5; D perhaps matches TRBD1 (5 bases). The CDR3 has 12 residues. CDR1 is MNHEY and CDR2 is SVGAGI in the germline V gene. Trimming shortened V by 8 bases and J by 1 base, and 6 bases separated the two germline ends. The CDR3 is CASWGSGNTIYF. The DNA for the CDR3 is TGTGCCAGCTGGGGGTCTGGAAACACCATATATTTT.

CDR3 nucleotide sequence: TGTGCCAGCAGCTTAGGTGGTGCCAGCGTCCCAGATACGCAGTATTTT. Amino acid sequence: CASSLGGASVPDTQYF. The chain uses TRBV11-2 and TRBJ2-3, with unresolved D. The CDR3 extends over 16 amino acids. The germline V gene encodes CDR1 SGHAT and CDR2 FQNNGV. The V end was cut by 1 base, the J end by 4 bases, with 15 bases between. The variable domain in full, with the rest retrieved from reference TRBV11-2 and TRBJ2-3, is EAGVAQSPRYKIIEKRQSVAFWCNPISGHATLYWYQQILGQGPKLLIQFQNNGVVDDSQLPKDRFSAERLKGVDSTLKIQPAKLEDSAVYLCASSLGGASVPDTQYFGPGTRLTVL.

This chain joins TRBV6-4 and TRBJ2-4, with D perhaps TRBD1 or TRBD2 (5 bases each). The CDR3 is 15 amino acids. Trimming removed 5 bases at V and 1 base at J, with 12 bases between. CDR1 and CDR2 from the germline V gene are MRHNA and SNTAGT. The CDR3 coding sequence is TGTGCCAGCAGTCGAGGGGAGTTGGCCAAAAACATTCAGTACTTC. Amino acid sequence: CASSRGELAKNIQYF.

The chain joins TRBV7-8 to TRBJ1-1; unclear D gene. V lost 4 bases, J lost 5 bases, and 11 bases lay in between. The V gene's germline CDR1 is SGHVS and CDR2 FQNEAQ. This CDR3 is 13 amino acids long. DNA for the CDR3: TGTGCCAGCAGCTGGAACGAGGAAACTGAAGCTTTCTTT. It codes for CASSWNEETEAFF.

The genes are TRBV4-2 and TRBJ1-2, with no clear D. Germline loops: CDR1 LGHNA, CDR2 YNFKEQ. The germline V and J ends were trimmed by 4 bases and 4 bases, with 10 bases remaining between them. The CDR3 is 13 amino acids. The CDR3 reads CASSLKDGYGYTF. The CDR3, as DNA: TGTGCCAGCAGCCTAAAGGACGGCTATGGCTACACCTTC.

J is TRBJ2-4 and V is TRBV19; D is unresolved. Trimming removed 3 bases at V and 1 base at J, with 7 bases between. Germline V lookup: CDR1 LNHDA, CDR2 SQIVND (reference sequence). The CDR3 contains 14 residues. The CDR3, as DNA: TGTGCCAGTAGTATGAGTGGGGCCAAAAACATTCAGTACTTC. It yields the protein CASSMSGAKNIQYF.

The rearrangement joins TRBV6-5 to TRBJ2-7, with TRBD2 matching over 8 bases. CDR3 size: 15 residues. Germline assignment: CDR1 MNHEY and CDR2 SVGAGI. The junction had 15 bases not matched to a gene; V was cut back by 7 bases and J by 7 bases. CDR3 loop: CASTPQAGEGKEQYF. The CDR3 nucleotides are TGTGCCAGCACCCCTCAAGCGGGAGAAGGTAAAGAGCAGTACTTC.

The chain combines TRBV6-5 with TRBJ2-5; 9 nucleotides agree with TRBD1. With 0 bases clipped from V and 8 bases from J, the junction kept 7 bases outside the gene matches. The CDR3 runs 15 residues. The V gene's germline CDR1 is MNHEY and CDR2 SVGAGI. CDR3 nucleotide sequence: TGTGCCAGCAGTTACTCAAGAGGGACAGGGCCTACCCAGTACTTC. The encoded protein is CASSYSRGTGPTQYF.

The rearrangement joins TRBV11-2 to TRBJ1-1; D remains ambiguous. The CDR3 covers 14 residues. Trimming left V 5 bases short and J 4 bases short, with 14 bases between. Germline lookup yields CDR1 SGHAT and CDR2 FQNNGV. CDR3 nucleotides: TGTGCCAGCAGCCTCGACCGATACGGCACTGAAGCTTTCTTT. This encodes CASSLDRYGTEAFF.

This clone was seen once. The rearrangement links TRBV7-6 to TRBJ2-4; TRBD1 is a possible D gene (7 bases). Germline CDR1 and CDR2: SGHVS and FNYEAQ. Trimming pared 4 bases from V and 0 bases from J, leaving 28 bases between. This CDR3 is built from 21 residues. CDR3 in DNA: TGTGCCAGCAGCTCCTCCTCCCCTGGCAGGGGGACTTCGGGAGCCAAAAACATTCAGTACTTC. Protein product: CASSSSSPGRGTSGAKNIQYF. Full variable domain (remainder filled in from reference TRBV7-6 and TRBJ2-4): GAGVSQSPRYKVTKRGQDVALRCDPISGHVSLYWYRQALGQGPEFLTYFNYEAQQDKSGLPNDRFSAERPEGSISTLTIQRTEQRDSAMYRCASSSSSPGRGTSGAKNIQYFGAGTRLSVL.

CDR3 in amino acids: CASSFQLSNTGELFF. CDR3 nucleotide sequence: TGCGCCAGCAGCTTCCAACTTTCGAACACCGGGGAGCTGTTTTTT. The chain uses TRBV5-1 and TRBJ2-2; D is unresolved. CDR3 length equals 15 residues. CDR1 and CDR2 (germline): SGHRS, YFSETQ. The ends were cut back, 2 bases at V and 0 bases at J, with 8 bases in the middle.

The chain couples TRBV19 to TRBJ2-5; D might be TRBD2 (5 bases). Per germline, CDR1 LNHDA and CDR2 SQIVND (reference sequence). V was shortened by 5 bases and J by 7 bases, with 11 bases between the two germline ends. This CDR3 is 12 amino acids long. CDR3 nucleotide sequence: TGTGCCAGTAGTTCCCAGAGCGGGACCCAGTACTTC. Its protein product is CASSSQSGTQYF.

The sample holds one count of this clone. The chain combines TRBV7-2 with TRBJ2-5; the D call may be TRBD1 or TRBD2 (5 bases each). The V gene lost 2 bases and the J gene lost 0 bases, with 13 bases spanning the gap. The CDR3 has 16 amino acids. In germline, CDR1 is SGHTA, CDR2 FQGNSA. The CDR3 region is CASSLTAGTYQETQYF. The CDR3 coding sequence is TGTGCCAGCAGCTTAACAGCAGGGACGTACCAAGAGACCCAGTACTTC.

The rearrangement joins TRBV5-6 to TRBJ1-5, with D possibly TRBD1 on 5 matching bases. Germline values: CDR1 SGHDT, CDR2 YYEEEE. Trimming left V 1 base short and J 3 bases short, with 20 bases between. The CDR3 is 18 amino acids. For the CDR3, the DNA is TGTGCCAGCAGCTTGTTAAAGGGGACCGCGCGCCCCAATCAGCCCCAGCATTTT. Its protein product is CASSLLKGTARPNQPQHF.

This rearrangement joins TRBV4-1 to TRBJ1-2; D is ambiguous. The CDR3 totals 15 residues. CDR1 MGHRA and CDR2 YSYEKL come from the germline V gene. Trimming cost V 0 bases and J 2 bases, with 10 bases left between them. This CDR3 is CASSQEPALNYGYTF. DNA of the CDR3: TGCGCCAGCAGCCAAGAGCCAGCTTTAAACTATGGCTACACCTTC.

The V gene is TRBV9, the J gene TRBJ2-3, with TRBD2 matching 9 bases. The V segment lost 0 bases and the J segment 6 bases; nucleotides outside the gene matches: 11. The CDR3 totals 17 residues. The germline CDR1 and CDR2 sequences are SGDLS and YYNGEE. The CDR3 sequence: CASSVGASGIPLDTQYF. In nucleotides, the CDR3 is TGTGCCAGCAGCGTAGGGGCTAGCGGGATTCCCCTTGATACGCAGTATTTT.

The V gene is TRBV7-2, the J gene TRBJ2-2; D unresolved. The germline V gene encodes CDR1 SGHTA and CDR2 FQGNSA. The length of the CDR3 is 14 residues. V lost 4 bases and J 4 bases, leaving 10 bases between the germline ends. The CDR3 is CASSSPYGTGELFF. The DNA of the CDR3 is TGTGCCAGCAGCTCGCCGTATGGCACCGGGGAGCTGTTTTTT.

The chain joins TRBV6-1 to TRBJ1-4, with a possible D match to TRBD1 (6 bases). The V and J ends lost 2 bases and 3 bases respectively, with 10 bases between them. This CDR3 spans 15 amino acids. Per germline, CDR1 MNHNS and CDR2 SASEGT. The CDR3 sequence: CASSEPRGANEKLFF. For the CDR3, the DNA is TGTGCCAGCAGTGAACCCAGGGGAGCTAATGAAAAACTGTTTTTT.

A single count supports this clone. V usage is TRBV5-6 and J usage is TRBJ2-1; 7 bases agree with TRBD1. J was trimmed by 7 bases and V by 7 bases; bases with no gene match: 8. Germline values: CDR1 SGHDT, CDR2 YYEEEE. The CDR3 is 13 residues long. The CDR3 region is CASLERGLNEQFF. The CDR3 DNA sequence: TGTGCCAGCTTGGAAAGGGGGCTAAATGAGCAGTTCTTC.

V and J are TRBV6-5 and TRBJ2-4; no clear D gene. The CDR3 spans 13 residues. The germline V gene encodes CDR1 MNHEY and CDR2 SVGAGI. V shed 0 bases and J shed 5 bases, with 5 bases lying between them. The CDR3 region has the DNA TGTGCCAGCAGTTACTCACCAGAAAACATTCAGTACTTC. Encoded protein: CASSYSPENIQYF.